This TCR beta chain was captured by sequencing in a study of Graves' ophthalmopathy and Graves' hyperthyroidism. Amplification of TCR beta CDR3 regions used RNA transcripts. Investigators did first-round RT-PCR with HTBI primers, then second-round multiplex PCR. A single record per CDR3 protein comes from TCRdb applying MiXCR to the multiplex PCR reads. The repertoire has hundreds of thousands of distinct CDR3 sequences, around 21% of them found once; the top ten carry roughly 3%. Overall study results and limits: The authors also found most expanded thyroid clonotypes above 0.001 frequency in blood.

Hyperthyroidism is called stable when no ophthalmopathy develops within 18 months of follow-up. Recruitment covered hyperthyroidism patients aged 18 to 65 whose new diagnosis was of under 2 months' duration. Pregnancy or lactation, uncontrolled infections and other autoimmune diseases were grounds for excluding patients. This clonotype appeared many times. As yet, its antigen is unknown. After removal of 5 bases from V and 2 bases from J, the junction contained 15 bases not matched to a gene. The CDR3 contains 18 residues. The V gene is TRBV12-3 or TRBV12-4, the J gene TRBJ1-2, with 9 bases aligning to TRBD1. The sequenced material came from peripheral blood. This sequence originates from a young woman with stable Graves' hyperthyroidism. This CDR3 is CASSPGLRSDRGNYGYTF. Written as DNA, the CDR3 is TGTGCCAGCAGTCCCGGCCTTCGGTCGGACAGGGGCAACTATGGCTACACCTTC.